One T cell receptor (beta chain) is described in this entry. As yet, its antigen is unknown. The protocol was immunoSEQ multiplex PCR, while the TCRdb copy is restricted to in-frame clones and leaves out a portion. The repertoire holds over 55,000 clones, with 75% to 90% as singletons. The CDR3 loop spans 15 amino acids. V was trimmed by 6 bases and J by 3 bases, leaving 14 bases between them. Germline V gives CDR1 MRHNA, CDR2 SNTAGT. The sample originates from a study of OX40 agonist ivuxolimab in advanced cancers. About the study: Patients in dose escalation had liver, melanoma, kidney or head and neck cancers. Mean age around 60 years, range 23 to 79; 82.7% male. Study observations and caveats: The average count of expanded clones was higher among CD8+ T cells than among CD4+.

This TCR was sampled from an adult with an advanced solid tumor such as melanoma, head and neck, liver or kidney cancer. V and J are TRBV6-4 and TRBJ1-4, with D perhaps matching TRBD1 (6 bases). The source was CD4+ or CD8+ T cells sorted from blood, collected in a trial of the OX40 agonist ivuxolimab. The DNA of the CDR3 is TGTGCCAGCAGCCCCTTCTCAGGGGCTAATGAAAAACTGTTTTTT. Translated: CASSPFSGANEKLFF.